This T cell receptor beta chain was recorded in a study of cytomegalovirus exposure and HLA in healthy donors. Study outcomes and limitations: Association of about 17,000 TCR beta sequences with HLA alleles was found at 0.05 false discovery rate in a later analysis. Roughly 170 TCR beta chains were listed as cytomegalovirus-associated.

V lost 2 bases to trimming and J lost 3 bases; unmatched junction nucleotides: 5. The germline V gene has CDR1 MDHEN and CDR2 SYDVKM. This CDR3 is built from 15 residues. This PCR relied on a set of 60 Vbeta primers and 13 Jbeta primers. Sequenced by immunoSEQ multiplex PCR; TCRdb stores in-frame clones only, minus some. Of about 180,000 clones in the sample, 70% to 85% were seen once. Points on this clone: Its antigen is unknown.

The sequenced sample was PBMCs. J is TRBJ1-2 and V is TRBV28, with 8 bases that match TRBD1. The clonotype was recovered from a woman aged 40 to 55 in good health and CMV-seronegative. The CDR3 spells CASSLAGGSDYGYTF. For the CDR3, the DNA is TGTGCCAGCAGTTTAGCAGGGGGCAGCGACTATGGCTACACCTTC.